The text below deals with one T cell receptor (beta chain). In the original workflow: The authors estimated nucleated cell counts from reference gene primer amplification. Generated by immunoSEQ multiplex PCR, the TCRdb table keeps only in-frame clones and is missing some. That table supplies the V and J calls and clone size; D and trimming were determined from the DNA. Found here are 150,000 to 200,000 clones, around 84% of them singletons; the top ten hold around 6%. The sample is drawn from a study of blood T cell repertoires in COVID-19. Membership in each cohort depended on participant-reported clinical history. This TCR derives from a man aged 40-50 years who had recovered from COVID-19. Sequenced material: PBMCs or T cells enriched from blood (not recorded which).

The CDR3 nucleotides are TGTGCCAGCAGCCCATTACAGGGTAGGAGTGGCTATGGCTACACCTTC. It encodes CASSPLQGRSGYGYTF. The chain employs TRBV7-9 and TRBJ1-2; TRBD1 is a possible D gene (6 bases). The germline gives CDR1 SEHNR, CDR2 FQNEAQ (reference sequence). CDR3 size: 16 residues. Trimming removed 5 bases at V and 4 bases at J, with 20 bases between.